Listed here are 20 T cell receptor beta chains from one sample, sequenced in a study of circulating CD8 cells and anti-PD-1 response in melanoma (dated by TCRdb to about 2020). The sample was run on a NextSeq 500. TCR libraries were prepared from approximately 16 ng of total RNA with the QIAseq Immune Repertoire RNA Library Kit, Human TCR Panel. TCRdb itself trimmed the public reads at Q25 with fastp, ran MiXCR and retained productive beta chains. Under each unique CDR3 protein, matching rows form one entry showing the most common genes and DNA. A total of more than 1,000 distinct CDR3 sequences appear in this sample, roughly 7.6% of them only once. 10% to 13% of the sample is taken by the ten largest. Four subsets defined by PD-1 and/or TIGIT were sorted from live CD3+CD8+TCRalphabeta+ cells on a BD FACSAria II cell sorter. This material consisted of CD8+ T cells from PBMCs, taken at baseline or after one month of anti-PD-1 therapy (not recorded which). Receptors originate from a human donor with melanoma.

This clonotype ranks as large. The chain recombines TRBV25-1 with TRBJ2-7; TRBD2 agrees at 10 bases. The CDR3 loop spans 14 amino acids. From germline, CDR1 is MGHDK and CDR2 SYGVNS. The ends lost 4 bases at V and 3 bases at J; junction bases unmatched: 3. The CDR3 nucleotides are TGTGCCAGCAGTGGTAGCGGGGGGCGCTACGAGCAGTACTTC. Protein: CASSGSGGRYEQYF.

By share of the sample, this clonotype is medium-sized. The chain employs TRBV7-2 and TRBJ1-5; no clear D gene. The CDR3 extends over 13 amino acids. Deletions cut 5 bases from V and 0 bases from J, with 5 bases between. Germline V gives CDR1 SGHTA, CDR2 FQGNSA. The CDR3 reads CASSPYSNQPQHF. CDR3 nucleotide sequence: TGTGCCAGCAGCCCCTATAGCAATCAGCCCCAGCATTTT.

This clonotype is large (0.1 to 1%) in the sample. The V call is TRBV19, the J call TRBJ2-7; 10 nucleotides line up with TRBD1. The CDR3 sequence is 14 residues long. V gave up 8 bases and J gave up 5 bases; unmatched junction bases: 9. In germline, CDR1 is LNHDA, CDR2 SQIVND (reference sequence). CDR3 protein: CASEKTGGIDEQYF. CDR3 bases: TGTGCCAGTGAGAAGACAGGGGGCATCGACGAGCAGTACTTC.

As to this clonotype: A read error is possible here, since a much larger clone lies one base away. The chain has TRBV27 and TRBJ2-7, with D uncertain. Per germline, CDR1 MNHEY and CDR2 SMNVEV (reference sequence). CDR3 length equals 14 residues. This CDR3 reads CASSQTPGTYGQYF. In nucleotides, the CDR3 is TGTGCCAGCAGCCAGACCCCAGGAACCTACGGGCAGTACTTC.

By share, this clonotype counts as medium-sized. V and J are TRBV7-2 and TRBJ2-3; the D is unclear. There are 14 residues in the CDR3. From germline, CDR1 is SGHTA and CDR2 FQGNSA. V lost 1 base, J lost 4 bases, and 9 bases lay in between. This CDR3 is CASSLGVSADTQYF. The CDR3 DNA is TGTGCCAGCAGCTTAGGGGTCTCCGCAGATACGCAGTATTTT.

A word on this clonotype: The missing conserved phenylalanine or tryptophan at the end of this CDR3 makes a read error likely. This rearrangement joins TRBV7-2 to TRBJ2-3; the D is unclear. This CDR3 is 12 amino acids long. The V gene lost 1 base and the J gene lost 8 bases, with 7 bases spanning the gap. In germline, CDR1 is SGHTA, CDR2 FQGNSA. The CDR3 nucleotides are TGTGCCAGCAGCTTAGACTTGGGTACGCAGTATCCT. Amino acids: CASSLDLGTQYP.

The chain combines TRBV25-1 with TRBJ2-1; D not certain. V was trimmed by 3 bases and J by 2 bases, leaving 11 bases between them. The CDR3 is 15 amino acids. Germline values: CDR1 MGHDK, CDR2 SYGVNS. CDR3 DNA sequence: TGTGCCAGCAGTGAGACGGCCTCAACCTACAATGAGCAGTTCTTC. It encodes CASSETASTYNEQFF.

This clonotype is labeled medium-sized. The chain uses TRBV19 and TRBJ2-1, with 7 bases fitting TRBD1. The CDR3 extends over 14 amino acids. Germline-derived CDR1 and CDR2 are LNHDA and SQIVND (reference sequence). J lost 7 bases, V lost 6 bases, and 9 bases had no gene match. CDR3 in DNA: TGTGCCAGTAGCTTTCCGGGACAGATGAATGAGCAGTTCTTC. Its protein is CASSFPGQMNEQFF.

This clonotype rates as medium-sized. The chain employs TRBV19 and TRBJ1-5; D is ambiguous. This CDR3 has 15 amino acids. Trimming pared 6 bases from V and 4 bases from J, leaving 16 bases between. CDR1 is LNHDA and CDR2 is SQIVND in the germline V gene (reference sequence). The CDR3: CASREHGNRNQPQHF. In DNA form, the CDR3 reads TGTGCCAGTAGAGAACACGGCAATCGTAATCAGCCCCAGCATTTT.

Sample share makes this clonotype medium-sized. The chain carries TRBV24-1 and TRBJ2-3, with TRBD2 matching 15 bases. Germline V gene data show CDR1 as KGHDR and CDR2 as SFDVKD. V lost 2 bases, J lost 5 bases, and 4 bases stayed unmatched. The CDR3 covers 17 residues. In DNA, the CDR3 is TGTGCCACCAGTGATTGGACTAGCGGGGGGGCCGGAGATACGCAGTATTTT. It codes for CATSDWTSGGAGDTQYF.

This clonotype ranks as large. This chain links TRBV4-1 with TRBJ2-2; D is ambiguous. The CDR3 length is 14 residues. Between the trimmed V and J ends, which lost 0 bases and 6 bases, there was a span of 8 bases. Germline assignment: CDR1 MGHRA and CDR2 YSYEKL. The CDR3: CASSQDPRAGELFF. The CDR3 coding sequence is TGCGCCAGCAGCCAAGATCCGCGAGCCGGGGAGCTGTTTTTT.

In its sample, this clonotype is large. The chain joins TRBV20-1 to TRBJ2-7, with 10 bases fitting TRBD1. Germline V gene data show CDR1 as DFQATT and CDR2 as SNEGSKA (reference sequence). Trimming cost V 3 bases and J 3 bases; bases outside gene matches: 5. This CDR3 has 14 residues. This chain's CDR3 is CSARPGQGIYEQYF. Written as DNA, the CDR3 is TGCAGTGCTAGGCCGGGACAGGGGATCTACGAGCAGTACTTC.

A remark on this clonotype: A read error may explain this, as a much larger clone is one base away. The rearrangement uses TRBV5-4 and TRBJ2-1, with TRBD2 as a possible D gene (7 bases). Germline CDR1 and CDR2: SGHNT and YYREEE (reference sequence). The CDR3 is 13 amino acids. The V gene lost 5 bases and the J gene lost 4 bases, with 10 bases spanning the gap. CDR3 protein: CASRQGGYNEQFF. The DNA of the CDR3 is TGTGCCAGCAGACAGGGAGGGTACAATGAGCAGTTCTTC.

For this clonotype: A much bigger clone sits one base away, suggesting this may be a read error. The chain carries TRBV29-1 and TRBJ2-2; D may be TRBD2 (5 bases). CDR1 and CDR2 from the germline V gene are SQVTM and ANQGSEA. The CDR3 extends over 13 amino acids. CDR3 residues: CSALLGQTGELSF. CDR3 DNA: TGCAGCGCCCTTCTGGGCCAGACCGGGGAGCTGTCTTTT.

The chain is built from TRBV19 and TRBJ2-1, with TRBD2 identical over 7 bases. The germline gives CDR1 LNHDA, CDR2 SQIVND (reference sequence). CDR3 length: 14 amino acids. The V segment lost 5 bases and the J segment 6 bases; nucleotides outside the gene matches: 7. The CDR3 nucleotides read TGTGCCAGTAGTTTGGTGGGGGGGTCCAATGAGCAGTTCTTC. It is translated as CASSLVGGSNEQFF.

By share, this clonotype ranks as medium-sized. The gene calls are TRBV29-1 and TRBJ2-7, with a tentative D call TRBD2 (5 bases). V shed 6 bases and J shed 6 bases, with 21 bases lying between them. The CDR3 sequence is 14 residues long. Germline CDR1 SQVTM, CDR2 ANQGSEA. The CDR3 DNA reads TGCAGCGTGACGACGGACGGGGATAATTCCGAGCAGTACTTC. It is translated as CSVTTDGDNSEQYF.

This clonotype qualifies as large. J is TRBJ1-5 and V is TRBV4-1; D unresolved. In germline, CDR1 is MGHRA, CDR2 YSYEKL. This CDR3 is built from 17 residues. V was cut by 2 bases and J by 2 bases, with 16 bases left in between. CDR3 DNA: TGCGCCAGCAGCCAACGGGAGGGCCGCCCGGGCAATCAGCCCCAGCATTTT. This translates into CASSQREGRPGNQPQHF.

In this sample, this clonotype is medium-sized. The rearrangement uses TRBV4-1 and TRBJ1-4; D remains ambiguous. The CDR3 has 17 residues. V dropped 6 bases and J dropped 8 bases, with 25 bases sitting between them. Germline loops: CDR1 MGHRA, CDR2 YSYEKL. CDR3 residues: CASRALDLVQFGEKLFF. The CDR3 DNA follows: TGCGCCAGCAGAGCCCTAGACCTCGTCCAGTTTGGGGAAAAACTGTTTTTT.

As to this clonotype: The final CDR3 position lacks the conserved phenylalanine or tryptophan, pointing to a likely read error. The genes are TRBV19 and TRBJ2-7; no reliable D call. Trimming removed 1 base from V and 1 base from J, with 11 bases in between. Germline-derived CDR1 and CDR2 are LNHDA and SQIVND (reference sequence). This CDR3 is built from 15 residues. The CDR3 reads CASSIGAEQSYEQYL. The CDR3 bases are TGTGCCAGTAGTATAGGGGCCGAACAATCCTACGAGCAGTACCTC.

A remark on this clonotype: This may come from a read error, since a much larger clone is one base off. The genes are TRBV5-5 and TRBJ1-3; 7 positions match TRBD1. After removal of 7 bases from V and 0 bases from J, the junction contained 7 bases not matched to a gene. The CDR3 has 15 amino acids. Per the germline V gene, CDR1 is SGHKS and CDR2 is YYEKEE (reference sequence). The CDR3 is CASGLAGGSGNTIYF. CDR3 in DNA: TGTGCCAGCGGCCTAGCAGGGGGCTCTGGAAACACCATATATTTT.